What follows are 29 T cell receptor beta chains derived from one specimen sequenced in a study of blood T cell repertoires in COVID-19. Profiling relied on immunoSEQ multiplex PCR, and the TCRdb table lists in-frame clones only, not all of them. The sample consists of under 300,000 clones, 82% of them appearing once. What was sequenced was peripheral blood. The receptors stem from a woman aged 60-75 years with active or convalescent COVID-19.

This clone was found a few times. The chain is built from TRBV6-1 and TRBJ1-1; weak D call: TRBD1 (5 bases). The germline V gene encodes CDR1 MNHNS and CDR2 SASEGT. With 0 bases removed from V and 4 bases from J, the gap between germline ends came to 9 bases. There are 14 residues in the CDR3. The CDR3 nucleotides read TGTGCCAGCAGTGAAGCGGGGGGGGGCACTGAAGCTTTCTTT. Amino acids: CASSEAGGGTEAFF.

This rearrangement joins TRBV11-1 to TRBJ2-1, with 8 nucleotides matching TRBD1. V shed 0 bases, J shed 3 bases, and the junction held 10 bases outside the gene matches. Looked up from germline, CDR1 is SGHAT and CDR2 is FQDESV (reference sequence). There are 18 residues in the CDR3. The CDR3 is CASSLAARGRVSYNEQFF. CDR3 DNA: TGTGCCAGCAGCTTAGCGGCCAGGGGGCGAGTTAGCTACAATGAGCAGTTCTTC.

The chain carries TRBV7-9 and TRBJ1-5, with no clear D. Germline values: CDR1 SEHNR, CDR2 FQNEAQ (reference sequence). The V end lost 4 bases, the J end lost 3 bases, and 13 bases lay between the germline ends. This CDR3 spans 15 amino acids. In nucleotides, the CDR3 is TGTGCCAGCAGCTCACTGGGCGGGGTCAATCAGCCCCAGCATTTT. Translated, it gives CASSSLGGVNQPQHF.

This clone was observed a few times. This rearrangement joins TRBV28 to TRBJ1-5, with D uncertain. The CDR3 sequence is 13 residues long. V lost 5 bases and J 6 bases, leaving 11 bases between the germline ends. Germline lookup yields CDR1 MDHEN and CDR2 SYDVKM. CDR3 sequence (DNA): TGTGCCAGCAGTATCACACAGTCTCAGCCCCAGCATTTT. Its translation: CASSITQSQPQHF.

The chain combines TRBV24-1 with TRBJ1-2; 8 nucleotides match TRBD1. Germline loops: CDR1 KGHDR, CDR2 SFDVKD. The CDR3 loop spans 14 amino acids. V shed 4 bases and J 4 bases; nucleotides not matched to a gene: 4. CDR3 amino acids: CATSDSDRAYGYTF. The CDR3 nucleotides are TGTGCCACCAGTGACTCGGACAGGGCCTATGGCTACACCTTC.

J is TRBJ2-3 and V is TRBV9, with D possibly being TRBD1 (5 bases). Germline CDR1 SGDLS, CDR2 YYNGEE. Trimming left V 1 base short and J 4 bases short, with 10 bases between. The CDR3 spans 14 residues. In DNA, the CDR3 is TGTGCCAGCAGCGTACAGGGATCCGCAGATACGCAGTATTTT. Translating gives CASSVQGSADTQYF.

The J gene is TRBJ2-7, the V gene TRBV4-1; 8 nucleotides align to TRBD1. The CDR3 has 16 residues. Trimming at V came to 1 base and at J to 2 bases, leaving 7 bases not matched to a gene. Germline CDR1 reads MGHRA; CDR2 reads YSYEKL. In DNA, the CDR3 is TGCGCCAGCAGCCAAGTTGTCGGACAGGGCGCCTACGAGCAGTACTTC. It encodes CASSQVVGQGAYEQYF.

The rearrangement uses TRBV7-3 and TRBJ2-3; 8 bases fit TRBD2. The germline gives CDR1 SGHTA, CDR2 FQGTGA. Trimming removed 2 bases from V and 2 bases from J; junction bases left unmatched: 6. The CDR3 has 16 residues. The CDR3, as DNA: TGTGCCAGCAGCTTATTAAGCGGGGGCGTCACAGATACGCAGTATTTT. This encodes CASSLLSGGVTDTQYF.

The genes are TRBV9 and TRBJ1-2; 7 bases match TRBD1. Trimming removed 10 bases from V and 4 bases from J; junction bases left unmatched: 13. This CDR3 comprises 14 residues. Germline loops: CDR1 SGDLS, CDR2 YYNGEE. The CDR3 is CASQGGSPSYGYTF. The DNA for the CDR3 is TGTGCCTCCCAAGGGGGCAGCCCTAGCTATGGCTACACCTTC.

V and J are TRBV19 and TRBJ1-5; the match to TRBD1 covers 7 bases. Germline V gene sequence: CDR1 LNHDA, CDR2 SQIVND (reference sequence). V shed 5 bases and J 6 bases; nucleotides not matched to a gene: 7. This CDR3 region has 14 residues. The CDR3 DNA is TGTGCCAGTAGTTGGACAGGAGCCGGTCAGCCCCAGCATTTT. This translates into CASSWTGAGQPQHF. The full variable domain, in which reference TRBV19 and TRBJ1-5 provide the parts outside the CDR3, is DGGITQSPKYLFRKEGQNVTLSCEQNLNHDAMYWYRQDPGQGLRLIYYSQIVNDFQKGDIAEGYSVSREKKESFPLTVTSAQKNPTAFYLCASSWTGAGQPQHFGDGTRLSIL.

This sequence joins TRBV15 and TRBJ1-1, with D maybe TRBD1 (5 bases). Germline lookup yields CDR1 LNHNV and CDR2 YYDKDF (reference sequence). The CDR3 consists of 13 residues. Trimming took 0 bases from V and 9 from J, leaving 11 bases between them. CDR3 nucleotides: TGTGCCACCAGCAGAGATCATCCAGGGCAAGCTTTCTTT. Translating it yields CATSRDHPGQAFF.

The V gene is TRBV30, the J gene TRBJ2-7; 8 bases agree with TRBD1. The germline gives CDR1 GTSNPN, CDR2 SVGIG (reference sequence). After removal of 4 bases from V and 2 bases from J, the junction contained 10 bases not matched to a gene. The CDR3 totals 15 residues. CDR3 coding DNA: TGTGCCTGGACTCGCGGGACAGGTATTACCTACGAGCAGTACTTC. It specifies CAWTRGTGITYEQYF.

CDR3: CASSDLLGQGAREQYF. CDR3 coding DNA: TGTGCCAGCAGTGACCTATTGGGACAGGGGGCGCGCGAGCAGTACTTC. J is TRBJ2-7 and V is TRBV6-1; 12 bases fit TRBD1. The CDR3 runs 16 residues. Germline V gives CDR1 MNHNS, CDR2 SASEGT. The V gene end was trimmed by 3 bases and the J gene end by 6 bases; junction bases not matched to a gene: 9.

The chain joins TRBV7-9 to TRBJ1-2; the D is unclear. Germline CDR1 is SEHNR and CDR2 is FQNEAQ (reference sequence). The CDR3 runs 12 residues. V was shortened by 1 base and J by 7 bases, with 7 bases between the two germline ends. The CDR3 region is CASSLGSRGYTF. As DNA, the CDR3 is TGTGCCAGCAGCTTAGGGAGCCGTGGCTACACCTTC.

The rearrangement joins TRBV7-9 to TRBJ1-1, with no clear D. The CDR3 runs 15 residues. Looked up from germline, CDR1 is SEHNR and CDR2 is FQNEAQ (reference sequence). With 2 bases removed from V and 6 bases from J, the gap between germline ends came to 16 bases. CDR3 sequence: CASSLSPARGSEAFF. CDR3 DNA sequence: TGTGCCAGCAGCTTATCTCCTGCTAGAGGCTCTGAAGCTTTCTTT.

The CDR3 sequence: CASSRTVYGYTF. CDR3 coding DNA: TGTGCCAGCAGCCGGACAGTCTATGGCTACACCTTC. The gene calls are TRBV12-3 or TRBV12-4 and TRBJ1-2; D is possibly TRBD1 (6 bases). The CDR3 sequence is 12 residues long. Between the trimmed V and J ends, which lost 6 bases and 4 bases, there was a span of 9 bases.

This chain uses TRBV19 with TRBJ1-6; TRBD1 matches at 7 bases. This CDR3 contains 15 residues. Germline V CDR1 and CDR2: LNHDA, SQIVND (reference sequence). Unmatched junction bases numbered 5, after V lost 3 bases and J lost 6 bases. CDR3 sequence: CASSMRPGGNSPLHF. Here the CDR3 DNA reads TGTGCCAGTAGTATGCGCCCAGGGGGTAATTCACCCCTCCACTTT.

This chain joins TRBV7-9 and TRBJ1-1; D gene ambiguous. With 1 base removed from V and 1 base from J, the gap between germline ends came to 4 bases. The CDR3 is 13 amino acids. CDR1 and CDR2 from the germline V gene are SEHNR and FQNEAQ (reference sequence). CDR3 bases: TGTGCCAGCAGCTTAGGCAGGAACACTGAAGCTTTCTTT. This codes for CASSLGRNTEAFF.

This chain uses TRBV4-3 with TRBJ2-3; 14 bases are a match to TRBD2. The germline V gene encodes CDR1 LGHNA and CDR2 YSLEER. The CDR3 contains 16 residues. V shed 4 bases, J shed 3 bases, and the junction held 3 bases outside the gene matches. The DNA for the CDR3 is TGCGCCAGCAGCCGCCGACTAGCGGGGGGGACAGATACGCAGTATTTT. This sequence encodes CASSRRLAGGTDTQYF.

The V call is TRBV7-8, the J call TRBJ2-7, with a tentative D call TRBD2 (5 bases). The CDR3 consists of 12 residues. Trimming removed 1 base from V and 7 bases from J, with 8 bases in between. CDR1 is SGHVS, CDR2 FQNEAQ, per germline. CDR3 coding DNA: TGTGCCAGCAGCTTAGTAACGGGGGAGCAGTACTTC. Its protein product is CASSLVTGEQYF.

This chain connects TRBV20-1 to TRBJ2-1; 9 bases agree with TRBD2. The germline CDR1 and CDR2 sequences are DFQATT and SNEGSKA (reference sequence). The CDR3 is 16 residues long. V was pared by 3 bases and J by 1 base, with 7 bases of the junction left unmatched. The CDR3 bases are TGCAGTGCTAGTATGGCGGGGGGGTTGTCCTACAATGAGCAGTTCTTC. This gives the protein CSASMAGGLSYNEQFF.

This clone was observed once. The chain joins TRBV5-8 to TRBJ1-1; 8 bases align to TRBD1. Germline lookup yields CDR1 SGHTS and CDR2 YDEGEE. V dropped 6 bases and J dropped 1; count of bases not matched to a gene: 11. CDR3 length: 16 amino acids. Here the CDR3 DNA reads TGTGCCAGCACCCCAGGGGGGACAGGCGGGAACACTGAAGCTTTCTTT. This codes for CASTPGGTGGNTEAFF. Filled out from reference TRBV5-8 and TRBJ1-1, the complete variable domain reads EAGVTQSPTHLIKTRGQQATLRCSPISGHTSVYWYQQALGLGLQFLLWYDEGEERNRGNFPPRFSGRQFPNYSSELNVNALELEDSALYLCASTPGGTGGNTEAFFGQGTRLTVV.

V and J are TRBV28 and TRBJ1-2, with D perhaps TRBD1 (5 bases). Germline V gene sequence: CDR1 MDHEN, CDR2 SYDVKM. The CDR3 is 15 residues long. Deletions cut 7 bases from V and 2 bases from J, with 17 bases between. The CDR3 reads CASNEQGIWNYGYTF. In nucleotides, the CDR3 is TGTGCCAGCAACGAGCAGGGCATTTGGAACTATGGCTACACCTTC.

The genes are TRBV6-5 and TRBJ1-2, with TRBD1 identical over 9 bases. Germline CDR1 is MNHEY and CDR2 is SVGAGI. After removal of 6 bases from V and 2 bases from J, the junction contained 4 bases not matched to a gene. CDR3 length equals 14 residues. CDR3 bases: TGTGCCAGCAGAGGACAGGGGATAAACTATGGCTACACCTTC. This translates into CASRGQGINYGYTF.

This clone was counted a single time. The CDR3 DNA is TGTGCCAGTAGTATGGGCTCGGCGGGGACCCAGTACTTC. Its protein product is CASSMGSAGTQYF. The chain recombines TRBV19 with TRBJ2-5, with D tentatively TRBD2 (5 bases). Germline V gene data show CDR1 as LNHDA and CDR2 as SQIVND (reference sequence). The CDR3 length is 13 residues. V dropped 3 bases and J dropped 7 bases, with 12 bases sitting between them.

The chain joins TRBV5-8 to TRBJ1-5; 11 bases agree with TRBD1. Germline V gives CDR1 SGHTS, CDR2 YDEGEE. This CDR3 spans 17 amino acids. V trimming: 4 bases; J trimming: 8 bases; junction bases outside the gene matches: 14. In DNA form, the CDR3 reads TGTGCCAGCAGCCGGGGACAGGGGGTCCTATTTGGGGAGCCCCAGCATTTT. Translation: CASSRGQGVLFGEPQHF.

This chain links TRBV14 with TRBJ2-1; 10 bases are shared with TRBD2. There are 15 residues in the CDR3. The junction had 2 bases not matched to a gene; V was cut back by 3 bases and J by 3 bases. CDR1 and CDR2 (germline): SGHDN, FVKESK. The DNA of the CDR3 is TGTGCCAGCAGCCAGATAGCGGGGGGCTACAATGAGCAGTTCTTC. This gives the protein CASSQIAGGYNEQFF.

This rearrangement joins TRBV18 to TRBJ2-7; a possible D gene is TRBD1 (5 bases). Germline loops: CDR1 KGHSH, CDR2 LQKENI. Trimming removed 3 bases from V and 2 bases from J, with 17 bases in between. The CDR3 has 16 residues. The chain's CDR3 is CASSPNAARVAYEQYF. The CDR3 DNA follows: TGTGCCAGCTCACCGAACGCCGCCAGGGTGGCCTACGAGCAGTACTTC.

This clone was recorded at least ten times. The chain's CDR3 is CASSLPPPDRGPGANVLTF. Here the CDR3 DNA reads TGTGCCAGCAGCTTACCGCCCCCGGACAGGGGGCCTGGGGCCAACGTCCTGACTTTC. The V call is TRBV7-9, the J call TRBJ2-6; 11 bases align to TRBD1. The CDR3 has 19 amino acids. Per germline, CDR1 SEHNR and CDR2 FQNEAQ (reference sequence). V was pared by 2 bases and J by 2 bases, with 8 bases of the junction left unmatched.